This T cell receptor (beta chain) was found in a study of identical twins. Study-level points and caveats: Zero-insertion analyses could be partly confounded by invariant MAIT and iNKT cells.

With regard to this clonotype: As yet, its antigen is unknown. A much bigger clone sits one base away, suggesting this may be a read error.

This CDR3 comprises 13 residues. Germline loops: CDR1 SGHRS, CDR2 YFSETQ. V lost 4 bases to trimming and J lost 5 bases, with 13 bases between them. MiXCR was run by TCRdb on the 5' RACE reads, yielding one entry per CDR3 protein. The sample lists 690,000 or so distinct CDR3 sequences; 5.5% to 7.5% were seen once. The TCR originated in a man in his late teens or twenties in good health. Sequenced: naive T cells sorted from blood. V gene TRBV5-1 combines with J gene TRBJ2-7, with D perhaps TRBD1 (6 bases). The CDR3 sequence is CASSIYRAHEQYF. The CDR3 coding sequence is TGCGCCAGCAGCATATACAGGGCCCACGAGCAGTACTTC. The variable domain in full, with the rest retrieved from reference TRBV5-1 and TRBJ2-7, is KAGVTQTPRYLIKTRGQQVTLSCSPISGHRSVSWYQQTPGQGLQFLFEYFSETQRNKGNFPGRFSGRQFSNSRSEMNVSTLELGDSALYLCASSIYRAHEQYFGPGTRLTVT.